This TCR beta chain stems from a study of control samples from healthy donors and cancer patients. Profiled with immunoSEQ multiplex PCR; TCRdb holds only in-frame clones, not every one. The sample holds more than 100,000 clones; around nine tenths are singletons and the top ten take 19%. The CDR3 length is 13 residues. Per the germline V gene, CDR1 is SEHNR and CDR2 is FQNEAQ (reference sequence). With 2 bases removed from V and 0 bases from J, the gap between germline ends came to 4 bases. The sequence came from a man aged 55 to 70 with lung cancer. Sequences were obtained from PBMCs. The V and J genes are TRBV7-9 and TRBJ2-5, with no clear D. The CDR3 spells CASSLLYQETQYF. DNA of the CDR3: TGTGCCAGCAGCTTATTGTACCAAGAGACCCAGTACTTC.